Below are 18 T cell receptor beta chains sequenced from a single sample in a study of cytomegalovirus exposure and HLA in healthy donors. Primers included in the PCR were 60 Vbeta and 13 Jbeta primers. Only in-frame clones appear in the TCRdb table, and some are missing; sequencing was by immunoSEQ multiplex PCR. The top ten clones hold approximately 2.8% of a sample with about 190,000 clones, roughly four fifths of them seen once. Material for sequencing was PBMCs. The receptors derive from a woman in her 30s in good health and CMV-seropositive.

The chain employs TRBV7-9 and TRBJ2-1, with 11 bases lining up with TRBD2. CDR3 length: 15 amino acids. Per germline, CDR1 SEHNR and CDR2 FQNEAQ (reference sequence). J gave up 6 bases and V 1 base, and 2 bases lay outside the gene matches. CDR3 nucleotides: TGTGCCAGCAGCTTAGTACTAGCGGGAGTCAATGAGCAGTTCTTC. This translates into CASSLVLAGVNEQFF.

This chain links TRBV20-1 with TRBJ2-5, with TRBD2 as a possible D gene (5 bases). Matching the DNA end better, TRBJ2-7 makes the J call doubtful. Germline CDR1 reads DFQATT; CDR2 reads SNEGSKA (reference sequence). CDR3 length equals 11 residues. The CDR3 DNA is TGCAGCGGGGTGCTGGCCTACGAGCAGTACTTC. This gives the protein CSGVLAYEQYF.

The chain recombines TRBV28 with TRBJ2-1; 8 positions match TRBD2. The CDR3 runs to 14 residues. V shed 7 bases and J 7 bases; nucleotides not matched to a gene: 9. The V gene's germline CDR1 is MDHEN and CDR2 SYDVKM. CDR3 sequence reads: CASTSGSRKNEQFF. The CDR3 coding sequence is TGTGCCAGCACCAGCGGGAGTAGGAAGAATGAGCAGTTCTTC.

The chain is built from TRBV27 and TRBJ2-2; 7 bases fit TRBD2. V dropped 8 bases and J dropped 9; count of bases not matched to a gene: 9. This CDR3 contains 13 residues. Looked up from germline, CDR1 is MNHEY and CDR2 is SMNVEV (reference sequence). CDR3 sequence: CASRAGEPRELFF. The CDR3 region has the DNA TGTGCCAGCCGGGCGGGAGAACCGAGGGAGCTGTTTTTT.

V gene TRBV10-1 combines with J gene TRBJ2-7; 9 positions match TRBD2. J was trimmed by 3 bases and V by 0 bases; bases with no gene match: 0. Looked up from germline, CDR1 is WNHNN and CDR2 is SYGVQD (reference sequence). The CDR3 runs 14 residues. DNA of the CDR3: TGCGCCAGCAGTGAGTCGACTAGCGGCTACGAGCAGTACTTC. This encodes CASSESTSGYEQYF.

CDR3 region: CASQTRNTGELFF. CDR3 sequence (DNA): TGTGCCAGCCAGACACGGAACACCGGGGAGCTGTTTTTT. The chain is built from TRBV7-8 and TRBJ2-2; D not resolved. CDR1 and CDR2 (germline): SGHVS, FQNEAQ. The CDR3 is 13 amino acids. V gave up 8 bases and J gave up 1 base, with 8 bases separating them.

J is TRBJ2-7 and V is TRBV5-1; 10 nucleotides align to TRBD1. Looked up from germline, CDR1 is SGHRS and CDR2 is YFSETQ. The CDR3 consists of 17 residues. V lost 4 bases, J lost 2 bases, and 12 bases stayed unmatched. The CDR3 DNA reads TGCGCCAGCAGCGTGGGACAGGGGTTTAATTCGCCCTACGAGCAGTACTTC. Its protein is CASSVGQGFNSPYEQYF.

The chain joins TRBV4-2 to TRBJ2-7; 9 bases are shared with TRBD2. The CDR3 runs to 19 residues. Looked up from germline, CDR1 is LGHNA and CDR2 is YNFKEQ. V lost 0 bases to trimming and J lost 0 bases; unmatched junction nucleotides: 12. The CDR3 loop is CASSQDMETSGPSSYEQYF. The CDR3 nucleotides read TGTGCCAGCAGCCAAGATATGGAGACTAGCGGACCTAGCTCCTACGAGCAGTACTTC.

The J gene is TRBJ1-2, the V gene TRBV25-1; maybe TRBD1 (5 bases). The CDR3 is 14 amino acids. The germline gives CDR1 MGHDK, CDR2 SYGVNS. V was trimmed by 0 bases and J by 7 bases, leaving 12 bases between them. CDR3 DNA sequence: TGTGCCAGCAGTGAATATGAAGGGGCGGCTGGCTACACCTTC. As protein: CASSEYEGAAGYTF.

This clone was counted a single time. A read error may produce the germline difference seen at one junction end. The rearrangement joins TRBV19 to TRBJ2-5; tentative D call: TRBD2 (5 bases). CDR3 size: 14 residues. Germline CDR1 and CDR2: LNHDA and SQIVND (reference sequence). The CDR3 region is CASGIAWSEETQYF. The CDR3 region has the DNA TGTGCCAGTGGTATAGCGTGGAGTGAAGAGACCCAGTACTTC.

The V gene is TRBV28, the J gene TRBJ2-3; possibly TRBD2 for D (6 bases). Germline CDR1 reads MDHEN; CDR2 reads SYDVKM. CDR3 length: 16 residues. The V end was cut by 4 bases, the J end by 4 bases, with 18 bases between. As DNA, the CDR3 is TGTGCCAGCAGTTCCCTAGCCGGTTCGGGGGCAGATACGCAGTATTTT. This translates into CASSSLAGSGADTQYF.

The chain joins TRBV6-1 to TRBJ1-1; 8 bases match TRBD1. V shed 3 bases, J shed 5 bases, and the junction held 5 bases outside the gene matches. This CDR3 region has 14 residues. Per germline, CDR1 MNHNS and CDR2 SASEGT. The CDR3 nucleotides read TGTGCCAGCAGTGATAGGACAGGGTTGACTGAAGCTTTCTTT. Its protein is CASSDRTGLTEAFF.

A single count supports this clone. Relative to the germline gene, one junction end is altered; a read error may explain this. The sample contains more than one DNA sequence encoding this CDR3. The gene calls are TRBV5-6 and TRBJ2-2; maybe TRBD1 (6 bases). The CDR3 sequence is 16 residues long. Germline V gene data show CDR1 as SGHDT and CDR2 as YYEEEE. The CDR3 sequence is CASSLVGASNTGELFF. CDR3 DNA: TGTGCCAGCAGCTTGGTGGGGGCGTCGAATACCGGGGAGCTGTTTTTT. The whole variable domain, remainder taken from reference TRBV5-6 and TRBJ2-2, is DAGVTQSPTHLIKTRGQQVTLRCSPKSGHDTVSWYQQALGQGPQFIFQYYEEEERQRGNFPDRFSGHQFPNYSSELNVNALLLGDSALYLCASSLVGASNTGELFFGEGSRLTVL.

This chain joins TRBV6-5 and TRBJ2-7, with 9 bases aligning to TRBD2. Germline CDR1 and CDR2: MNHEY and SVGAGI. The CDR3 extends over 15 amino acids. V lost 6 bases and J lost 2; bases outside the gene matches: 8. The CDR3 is CASRSLRTSAYEQYF. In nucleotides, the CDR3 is TGTGCCAGCAGGTCCCTTAGGACTAGCGCCTACGAGCAGTACTTC.

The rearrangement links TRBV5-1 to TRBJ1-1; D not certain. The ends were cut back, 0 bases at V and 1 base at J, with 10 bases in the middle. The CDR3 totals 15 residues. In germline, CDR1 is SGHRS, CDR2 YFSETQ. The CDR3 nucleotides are TGCGCCAGCAGCTTGGGTCTGGGCAGGAACACTGAAGCTTTCTTT. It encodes CASSLGLGRNTEAFF.

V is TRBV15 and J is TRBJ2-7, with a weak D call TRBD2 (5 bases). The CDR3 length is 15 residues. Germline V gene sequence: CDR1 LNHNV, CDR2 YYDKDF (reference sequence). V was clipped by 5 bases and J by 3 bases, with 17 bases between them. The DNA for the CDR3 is TGTGCCACCAGCGCCCGGACTGGAGCTGGCTACGAGCAGTACTTC. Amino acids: CATSARTGAGYEQYF.

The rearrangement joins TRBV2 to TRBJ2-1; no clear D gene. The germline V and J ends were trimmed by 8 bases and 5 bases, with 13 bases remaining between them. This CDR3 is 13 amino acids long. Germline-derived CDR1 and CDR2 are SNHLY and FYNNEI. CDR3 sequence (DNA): TGTGCCAGCGCCGGGTGGTCTGACAATGAGCAGTTCTTC. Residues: CASAGWSDNEQFF.

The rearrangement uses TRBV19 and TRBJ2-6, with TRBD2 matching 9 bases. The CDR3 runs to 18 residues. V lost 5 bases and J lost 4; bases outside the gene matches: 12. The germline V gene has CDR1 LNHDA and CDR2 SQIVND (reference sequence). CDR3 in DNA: TGTGCCAGTAGTGACTCCGGGACTAGCAAGCCAGGGGCCAACGTCCTGACTTTC. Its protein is CASSDSGTSKPGANVLTF.